Below are 9 T cell receptor beta chains sequenced from a single sample in a study of molecular identifiers for immune sequencing clone quantification. TCRdb ran MiXCR on the PCR reads and lists one entry per CDR3 protein. The sample has 90,000 to 120,000 distinct CDR3 sequences; under 40% are singletons. Sequenced: naive CD8+ T cells from blood, with Jurkat cell RNA spiked in. Subset reported: FACS-sorted CD8+CD4-CCR7+CD45RA+ naive T cells. Receptor source: a human donor in good health. Some libraries in this study had Jurkat cell RNA spiked in.

Written as DNA, the CDR3 is TGTGCCAGCAGTCCGCCCCGACAGGGTGGGCAAGAGACCCAGTACTTC. This codes for CASSPPRQGGQETQYF. The genes are TRBV27 and TRBJ2-5; 7 positions agree with TRBD1. CDR1 is MNHEY, CDR2 SMNVEV, per germline (reference sequence). The CDR3 runs to 16 residues. V lost 5 bases and J lost 2; bases outside the gene matches: 11.

This clonotype was counted a few times. J is TRBJ2-1 and V is TRBV12-3 or TRBV12-4, with 7 bases fitting TRBD2. The CDR3 has 17 residues. V was pared by 3 bases and J by 6 bases, with 14 bases of the junction left unmatched. The CDR3 DNA follows: TGTGCCAGCAGTTTGACATGGCGGGAGCCATGGGGCAATGAGCAGTTCTTC. Protein sequence: CASSLTWREPWGNEQFF.

This chain uses TRBV28 with TRBJ1-5, with D perhaps matching TRBD1 (5 bases). Germline V gene sequence: CDR1 MDHEN, CDR2 SYDVKM. CDR3 length equals 13 residues. With 7 bases removed from V and 6 bases from J, the gap between germline ends came to 13 bases. The CDR3 sequence is CASTSTGFQPQHF. CDR3 nucleotide sequence: TGTGCCAGCACCTCAACAGGTTTTCAGCCCCAGCATTTT.

About this clonotype: A read error may produce the germline difference seen at one junction end. This sequence joins TRBV9 and TRBJ1-3, with unresolved D. The V gene's germline CDR1 is SGDLS and CDR2 YYNGEE. The length of the CDR3 is 13 residues. DNA of the CDR3: TGTGCCAGCAGCGTCTCCCTTGGAAGCACCATATATTTT. This codes for CASSVSLGSTIYF. Using reference TRBV9 and TRBJ1-3 for the parts outside the CDR3, the full variable domain is DSGVTQTPKHLITATGQRVTLRCSPRSGDLSVYWYQQSLDQGLQFLIQYYNGEERAKGNILERFSAQQFPDLHSELNLSSLELGDSALYFCASSVSLGSTIYFGEGSWLTVV.

A word on this clonotype: Possible read error: a much larger clone is one base away. The chain couples TRBV23-1 to TRBJ2-7, with TRBD1 matching over 9 bases. TRBV23-1 is identified as an open reading frame with a role that is uncertain. After removal of 8 bases from V and 3 bases from J, the junction contained 5 bases not matched to a gene. This CDR3 spans 13 amino acids. As DNA, the CDR3 is TGCGCCAGCGACAGGGGGTTCTACTACGAGCAGTACTTC. Protein product: CASDRGFYYEQYF.

This clonotype showed up many times. V gene TRBV6-2 or TRBV6-3 combines with J gene TRBJ1-1; tentatively, D is TRBD1 (5 bases). Trimming took off 7 bases at V and 5 bases at J, with 14 bases between the two ends. Germline CDR1 reads MNHEY; CDR2 reads SVGEGT. This CDR3 contains 13 residues. The CDR3 reads CASTRRVVTEAFF. The CDR3 DNA sequence: TGTGCCAGCACTCGCAGGGTGGTGACTGAAGCTTTCTTT.

At least ten counts were recorded for this clonotype. The gene calls are TRBV28 and TRBJ2-5; 7 bases agree with TRBD2. The germline V gene encodes CDR1 MDHEN and CDR2 SYDVKM. CDR3 length: 16 amino acids. J lost 4 bases, V lost 5 bases, and 13 bases had no gene match. CDR3 nucleotide sequence: TGTGCCAGCAGTCTGGGAACGGGAGGAGCCGGAGAGACCCAGTACTTC. It yields the protein CASSLGTGGAGETQYF.

This chain links TRBV6-5 with TRBJ2-3, with TRBD2 as a possible D gene (5 bases). V was shortened by 2 bases and J by 2 bases, with 14 bases between the two germline ends. CDR1 MNHEY and CDR2 SVGAGI come from the germline V gene. CDR3 size: 16 residues. The CDR3 region is CASSYGPGETTDTQYF. The CDR3 bases are TGTGCCAGCAGTTACGGTCCCGGGGAGACCACAGATACGCAGTATTTT.

The CDR3 sequence: CASESVVSTGELFF. CDR3 DNA: TGTGCCAGCGAGTCGGTAGTGTCAACCGGGGAGCTGTTTTTT. The chain employs TRBV2 and TRBJ2-2; D call uncertain. Germline loops: CDR1 SNHLY, CDR2 FYNNEI. The CDR3 extends over 14 amino acids. Trimming cost V 8 bases and J 5 bases, with 15 bases left between them. The variable domain in full, completed from reference TRBV2 and TRBJ2-2, reads EPEVTQTPSHQVTQMGQEVILRCVPISNHLYFYWYRQILGQKVEFLVSFYNNEISEKSEIFDDQFSVERPDGSNFTLKIRSTKLEDSAMYFCASESVVSTGELFFGEGSRLTVL.